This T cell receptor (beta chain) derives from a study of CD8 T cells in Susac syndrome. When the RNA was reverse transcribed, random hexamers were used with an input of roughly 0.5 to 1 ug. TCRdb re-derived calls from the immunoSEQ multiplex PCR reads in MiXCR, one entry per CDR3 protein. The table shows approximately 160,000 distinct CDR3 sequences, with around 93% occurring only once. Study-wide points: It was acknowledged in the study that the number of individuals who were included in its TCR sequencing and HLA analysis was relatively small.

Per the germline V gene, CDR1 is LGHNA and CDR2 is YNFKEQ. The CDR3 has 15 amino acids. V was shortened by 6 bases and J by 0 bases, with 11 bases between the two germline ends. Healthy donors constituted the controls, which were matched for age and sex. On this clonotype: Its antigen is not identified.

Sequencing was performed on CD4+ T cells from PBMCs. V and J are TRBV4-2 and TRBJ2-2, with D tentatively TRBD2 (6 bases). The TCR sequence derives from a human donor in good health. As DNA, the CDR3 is TGTGCCAGCAGTCGGGGGATAACGAACACCGGGGAGCTGTTTTTT. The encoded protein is CASSRGITNTGELFF.